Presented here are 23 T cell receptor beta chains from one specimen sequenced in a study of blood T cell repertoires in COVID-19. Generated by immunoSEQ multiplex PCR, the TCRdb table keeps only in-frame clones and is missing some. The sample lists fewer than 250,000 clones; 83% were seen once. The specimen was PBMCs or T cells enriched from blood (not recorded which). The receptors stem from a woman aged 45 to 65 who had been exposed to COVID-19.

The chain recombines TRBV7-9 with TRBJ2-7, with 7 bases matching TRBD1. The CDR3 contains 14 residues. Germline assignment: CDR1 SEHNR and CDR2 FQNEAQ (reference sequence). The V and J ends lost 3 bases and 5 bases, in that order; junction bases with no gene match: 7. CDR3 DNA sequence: TGTGCCAGCAGCTTTGACGGGGACAGCCACGAGCAGTACTTC. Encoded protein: CASSFDGDSHEQYF.

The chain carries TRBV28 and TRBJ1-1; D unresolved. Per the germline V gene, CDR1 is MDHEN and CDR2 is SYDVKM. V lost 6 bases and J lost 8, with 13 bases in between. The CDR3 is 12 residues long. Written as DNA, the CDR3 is TGTGCCAGCAGCGGAGTGAGGCCGGAAGCTTTCTTT. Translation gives CASSGVRPEAFF.

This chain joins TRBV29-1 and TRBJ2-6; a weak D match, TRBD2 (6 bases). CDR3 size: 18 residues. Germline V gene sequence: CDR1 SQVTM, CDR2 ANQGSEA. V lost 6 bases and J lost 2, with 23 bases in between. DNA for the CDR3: TGCAGCGTCGCGTCGGGACTTCCATTTTCTCCTGGGGCCAACGTCCTGACTTTC. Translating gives CSVASGLPFSPGANVLTF.

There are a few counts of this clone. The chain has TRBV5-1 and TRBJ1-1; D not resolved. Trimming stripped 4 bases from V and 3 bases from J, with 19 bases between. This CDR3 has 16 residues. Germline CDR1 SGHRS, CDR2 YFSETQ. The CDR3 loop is CASSNHITGGYTEAFF. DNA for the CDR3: TGCGCCAGCAGCAATCATATTACGGGCGGGTACACTGAAGCTTTCTTT.

The chain's CDR3 is CASSQSLAVWDTIYF. The CDR3 DNA is TGTGCCAGCAGCCAATCGTTAGCCGTGTGGGACACCATATATTTT. The chain couples TRBV3-1 (or the pseudogene TRBV3-2) to TRBJ1-3; D ambiguous. The germline V gene has CDR1 LGHDT and CDR2 YNNKEL (reference sequence). The V end was cut by 2 bases, the J end by 8 bases, with 16 bases between. CDR3 length: 15 residues.

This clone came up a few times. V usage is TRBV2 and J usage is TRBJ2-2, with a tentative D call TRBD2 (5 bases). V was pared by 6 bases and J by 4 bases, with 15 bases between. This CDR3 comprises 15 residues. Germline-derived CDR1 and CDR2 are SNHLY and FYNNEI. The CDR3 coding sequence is TGTGCCAGCAGGGGGAAGAGCGCGGGCACCGGGGAGCTGTTTTTT. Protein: CASRGKSAGTGELFF.

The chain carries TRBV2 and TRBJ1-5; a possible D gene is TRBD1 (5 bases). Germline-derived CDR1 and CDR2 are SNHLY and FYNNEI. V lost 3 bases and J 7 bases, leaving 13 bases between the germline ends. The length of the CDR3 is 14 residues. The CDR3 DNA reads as TGTGCCAGCAGTGAGTCGCAGGGTGCACAGCCCCAGCATTTT. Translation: CASSESQGAQPQHF.

In DNA, the CDR3 is TGTGCCAGCAGCTTGGGACATGGGGCCTACGAGCAGTACTTC. Its translation: CASSLGHGAYEQYF. V is TRBV13 and J is TRBJ2-7, with D perhaps TRBD1 (6 bases). This CDR3 region has 14 residues. Trimming pared 3 bases from V and 2 bases from J, leaving 11 bases between. Per the germline V gene, CDR1 is PRHDT and CDR2 is FYEKMQ (reference sequence).

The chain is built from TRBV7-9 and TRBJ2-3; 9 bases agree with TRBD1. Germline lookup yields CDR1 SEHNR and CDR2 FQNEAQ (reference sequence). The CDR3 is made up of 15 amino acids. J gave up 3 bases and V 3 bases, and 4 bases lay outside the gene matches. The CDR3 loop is CASSFEGTGTDTQYF. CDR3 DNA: TGTGCCAGCAGCTTTGAAGGGACAGGGACAGATACGCAGTATTTT. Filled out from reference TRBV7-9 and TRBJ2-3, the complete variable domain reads DTGVSQNPRHKITKRGQNVTFRCDPISEHNRLYWYRQTLGQGPEFLTYFQNEAQLEKSRLLSDRFSAERPKGSFSTLEIQRTEQGDSAMYLCASSFEGTGTDTQYFGPGTRLTVL.

The CDR3 DNA follows: TGTGCCAGCAGTTTAAACGGGGATCGGGCTTTCTTT. This encodes CASSLNGDRAFF. The rearrangement uses TRBV12-3 or TRBV12-4 and TRBJ1-1; D ambiguous. V was clipped by 2 bases and J by 11 bases, with 12 bases between them. This CDR3 spans 12 amino acids.

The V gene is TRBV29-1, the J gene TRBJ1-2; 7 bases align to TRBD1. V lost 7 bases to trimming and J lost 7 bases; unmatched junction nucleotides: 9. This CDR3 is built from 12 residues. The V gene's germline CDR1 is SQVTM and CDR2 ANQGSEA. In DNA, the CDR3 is TGCAGCGCAACGACAGGGTTCGGTGGCTACACCTTC. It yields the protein CSATTGFGGYTF.

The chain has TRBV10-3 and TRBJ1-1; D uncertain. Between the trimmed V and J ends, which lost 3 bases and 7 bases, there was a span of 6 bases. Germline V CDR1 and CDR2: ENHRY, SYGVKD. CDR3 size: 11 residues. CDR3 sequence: CAISDTVEAFF. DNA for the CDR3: TGTGCCATCAGTGATACGGTTGAAGCTTTCTTT.

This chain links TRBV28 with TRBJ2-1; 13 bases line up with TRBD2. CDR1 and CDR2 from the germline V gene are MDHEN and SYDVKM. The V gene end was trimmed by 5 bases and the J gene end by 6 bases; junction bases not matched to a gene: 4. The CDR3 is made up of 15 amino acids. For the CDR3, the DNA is TGTGCCAGCAGTCAACTAGCGGGGGGGTCCAATGAGCAGTTCTTC. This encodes CASSQLAGGSNEQFF.

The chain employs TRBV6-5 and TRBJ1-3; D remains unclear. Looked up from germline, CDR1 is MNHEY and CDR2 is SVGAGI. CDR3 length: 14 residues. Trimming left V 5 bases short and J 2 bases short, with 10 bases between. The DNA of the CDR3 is TGTGCCAGCAGTCGGCACAGAGCTGGAAACACCATATATTTT. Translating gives CASSRHRAGNTIYF.

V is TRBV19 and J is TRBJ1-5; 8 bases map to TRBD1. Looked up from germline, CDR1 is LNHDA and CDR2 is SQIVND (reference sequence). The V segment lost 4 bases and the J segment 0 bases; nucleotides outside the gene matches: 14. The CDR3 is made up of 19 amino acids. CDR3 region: CASSSVSDRALGSNQPQHF. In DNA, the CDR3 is TGTGCCAGTAGTAGCGTTTCGGACAGGGCGTTAGGTAGCAATCAGCCCCAGCATTTT.

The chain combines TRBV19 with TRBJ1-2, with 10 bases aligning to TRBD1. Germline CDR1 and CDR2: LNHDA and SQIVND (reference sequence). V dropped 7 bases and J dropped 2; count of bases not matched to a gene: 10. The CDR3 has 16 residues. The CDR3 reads CASILTGTGVNYGYTF. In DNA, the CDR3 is TGTGCCAGTATTCTTACCGGGACAGGGGTAAACTATGGCTACACCTTC.

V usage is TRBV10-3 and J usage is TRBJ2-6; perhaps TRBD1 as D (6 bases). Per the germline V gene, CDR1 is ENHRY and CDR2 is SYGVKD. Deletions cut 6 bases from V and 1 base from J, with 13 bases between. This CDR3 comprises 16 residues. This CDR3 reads CAISPLTGSGANVLTF. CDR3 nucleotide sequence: TGTGCCATCAGCCCGCTCACAGGGTCTGGGGCCAACGTCCTGACTTTC.

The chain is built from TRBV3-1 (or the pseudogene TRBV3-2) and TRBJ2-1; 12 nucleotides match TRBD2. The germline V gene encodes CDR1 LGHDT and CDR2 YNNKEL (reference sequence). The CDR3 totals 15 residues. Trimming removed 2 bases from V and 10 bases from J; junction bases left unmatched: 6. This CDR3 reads CASSQRPSGGGEQFF. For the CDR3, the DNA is TGTGCCAGCAGCCAACGGCCTAGCGGGGGGGGCGAGCAGTTCTTC.

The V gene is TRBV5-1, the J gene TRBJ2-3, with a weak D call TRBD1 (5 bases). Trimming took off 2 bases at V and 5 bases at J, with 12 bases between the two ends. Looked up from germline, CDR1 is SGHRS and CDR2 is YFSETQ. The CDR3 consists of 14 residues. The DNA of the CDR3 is TGCGCCAGCAGCTTAGCACAGGCCCAAGATACGCAGTATTTT. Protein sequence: CASSLAQAQDTQYF.

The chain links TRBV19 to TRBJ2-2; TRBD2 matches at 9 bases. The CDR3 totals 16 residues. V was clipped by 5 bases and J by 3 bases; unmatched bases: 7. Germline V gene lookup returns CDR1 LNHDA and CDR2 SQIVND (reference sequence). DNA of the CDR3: TGTGCCAGTAGTCTCCGGACTAGCGTGGACACCGGGGAGCTGTTTTTT. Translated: CASSLRTSVDTGELFF.

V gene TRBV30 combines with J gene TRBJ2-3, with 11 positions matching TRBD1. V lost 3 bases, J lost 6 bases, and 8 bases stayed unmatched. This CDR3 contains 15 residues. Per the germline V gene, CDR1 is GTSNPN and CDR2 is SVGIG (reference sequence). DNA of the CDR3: TGTGCCTGGAGCATGGGACAGGGGGTGAGGGATACGCAGTATTTT. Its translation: CAWSMGQGVRDTQYF.

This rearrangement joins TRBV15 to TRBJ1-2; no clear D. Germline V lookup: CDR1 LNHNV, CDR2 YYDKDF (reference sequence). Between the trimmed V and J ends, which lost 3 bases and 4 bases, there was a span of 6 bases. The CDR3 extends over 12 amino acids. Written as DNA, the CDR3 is TGTGCCACCAGCAGCGGAGTCTATGGCTACACCTTC. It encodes CATSSGVYGYTF.

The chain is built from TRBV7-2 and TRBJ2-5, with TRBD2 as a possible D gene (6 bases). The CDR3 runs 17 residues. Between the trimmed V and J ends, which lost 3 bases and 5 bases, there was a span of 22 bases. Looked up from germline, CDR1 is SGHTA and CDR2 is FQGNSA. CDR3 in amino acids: CASSLPKPGLRTETQYF. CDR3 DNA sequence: TGTGCCAGCAGCTTGCCGAAACCGGGACTGAGGACGGAGACCCAGTACTTC.